The TCR beta chain under discussion was sequenced for a study of blood T cell repertoires in COVID-19. Clones were sequenced by immunoSEQ multiplex PCR, and TCRdb holds only the in-frame ones, with some missing. The repertoire holds around 300,000 clones, with roughly 89% as singletons. In terms of age and location, participants ranged from about 18 to 95 years and lived in about two dozen US areas. Participant reports of clinical history set cohort assignment. This CDR3 has 15 residues. The V segment lost 5 bases and the J segment 1 base; nucleotides outside the gene matches: 6. CDR1 is MDHEN, CDR2 SYDVKM, per germline.

The rearrangement uses TRBV28 and TRBJ1-1, with 8 bases lining up with TRBD1. Source material: PBMCs or T cells enriched from blood (not recorded which). The sequence was collected from a woman aged 55 to 70 who had recovered from COVID-19. As DNA, the CDR3 is TGTGCCAGCAGTACATACAGGGGGTCGAACACTGAAGCTTTCTTT. It codes for CASSTYRGSNTEAFF.